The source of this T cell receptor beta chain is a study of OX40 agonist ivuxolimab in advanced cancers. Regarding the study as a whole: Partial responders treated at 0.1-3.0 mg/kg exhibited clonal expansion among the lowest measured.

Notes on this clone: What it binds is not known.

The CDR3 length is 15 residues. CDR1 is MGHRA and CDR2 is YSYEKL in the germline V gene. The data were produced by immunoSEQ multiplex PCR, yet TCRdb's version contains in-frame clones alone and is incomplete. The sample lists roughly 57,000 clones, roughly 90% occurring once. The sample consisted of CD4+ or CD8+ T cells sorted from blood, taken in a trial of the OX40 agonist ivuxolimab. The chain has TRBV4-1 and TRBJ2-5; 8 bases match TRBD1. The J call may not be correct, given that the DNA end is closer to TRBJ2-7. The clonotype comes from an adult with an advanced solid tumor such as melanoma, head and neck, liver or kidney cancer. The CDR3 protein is CASSPSTGASYEQYF. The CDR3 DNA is TGCGCCAGCAGCCCTTCGACAGGGGCCTCCTACGAGCAGTACTTC.